The 8 T cell receptor beta chains in this list originate from one sample, sequenced in a study of cytotoxic CD8 clonotypes in ibrutinib-treated CLL. Sequencing used immunoSEQ multiplex PCR; TCRdb keeps in-frame clones, though not all of them. The repertoire holds some 200,000 clones, with nearly 80% as singletons. Material: PBMCs, obtained after 12 months of ibrutinib treatment. Every receptor here comes from a human donor with chronic lymphocytic leukemia.

This clone was detected only once. The J gene is TRBJ2-1, the V gene TRBV11-2; tentative D call: TRBD2 (7 bases). Per the germline V gene, CDR1 is SGHAT and CDR2 is FQNNGV. The germline V and J ends were trimmed by 1 base and 6 bases, with 13 bases remaining between them. This CDR3 region has 15 residues. In nucleotides, the CDR3 is TGTGCCAGCAGCTTAGTTAGGGGGGGCGGCAATGAGCAGTTCTTC. As protein: CASSLVRGGGNEQFF. Combining the CDR3 with reference TRBV11-2 and TRBJ2-1 gives the whole variable domain EAGVAQSPRYKIIEKRQSVAFWCNPISGHATLYWYQQILGQGPKLLIQFQNNGVVDDSQLPKDRFSAERLKGVDSTLKIQPAKLEDSAVYLCASSLVRGGGNEQFFGPGTRLTVL.

The V and J genes are TRBV5-1 and TRBJ2-5; no clear D gene. The V and J ends lost 3 bases and 2 bases respectively, with 5 bases between them. This CDR3 is built from 12 residues. Germline V lookup: CDR1 SGHRS, CDR2 YFSETQ. The CDR3 nucleotides read TGCGCCAGCAGCTCGATGCAAGAGACCCAGTACTTC. Translating it yields CASSSMQETQYF.

The gene calls are TRBV25-1 and TRBJ1-1, with a possible D match to TRBD1 (6 bases). Germline assignment: CDR1 MGHDK and CDR2 SYGVNS. The CDR3 runs 17 residues. V was clipped by 6 bases and J by 1 base, with 21 bases between them. CDR3 sequence: CASSHPRLGARNTEAFF. The CDR3 DNA is TGTGCCAGCAGCCACCCTCGGCTGGGGGCTAGGAACACTGAAGCTTTCTTT.

This clone has only a few counts. The chain carries TRBV18 and TRBJ2-7; 9 bases match TRBD1. Trimming took 3 bases from V and 3 from J; bases not matched to a gene: 3. Germline CDR1 KGHSH, CDR2 LQKENI. There are 14 residues in the CDR3. The DNA of the CDR3 is TGTGCCAGCTCACCCGGGACAGGGAACTACGAGCAGTACTTC. Translation gives CASSPGTGNYEQYF.

The genes are TRBV4-2 and TRBJ2-1, with 7 bases fitting TRBD2. CDR1 is LGHNA, CDR2 YNFKEQ, per germline. The ends lost 1 base at V and 6 bases at J; junction bases unmatched: 9. The CDR3 has 16 amino acids. The CDR3 loop reads CASSQGPAGAPNEQFF. Written as DNA, the CDR3 is TGTGCCAGCAGCCAAGGGCCCGCGGGAGCCCCCAATGAGCAGTTCTTC.

The V call is TRBV28, the J call TRBJ2-3; TRBD1 agrees at 7 bases. CDR3 size: 15 residues. Germline CDR1 reads MDHEN; CDR2 reads SYDVKM. J gave up 0 bases and V 4 bases, and 4 bases lay outside the gene matches. In DNA form, the CDR3 reads TGTGCCAGCAGTTCCCCGGGACAGAGCACAGATACGCAGTATTTT. Translating gives CASSSPGQSTDTQYF.

The chain's CDR3 is CASSDRYSYGYTF. CDR3 bases: TGTGCCAGCAGCGACAGGTATTCCTATGGCTACACCTTC. The V and J genes are TRBV5-4 and TRBJ1-2, with D perhaps TRBD1 (6 bases). The length of the CDR3 is 13 residues. V was shortened by 4 bases and J by 4 bases, with 11 bases between the two germline ends. The germline gives CDR1 SGHNT, CDR2 YYREEE (reference sequence).

The sample holds one count of this clone. The chain links TRBV9 to TRBJ2-2, with TRBD1 matching over 7 bases. Per the germline V gene, CDR1 is SGDLS and CDR2 is YYNGEE. The CDR3 covers 14 residues. The ends lost 6 bases at V and 3 bases at J; junction bases unmatched: 5. The CDR3 region is CASKGAGDTGELFF. CDR3 sequence (DNA): TGTGCCAGCAAGGGGGCTGGGGACACCGGGGAGCTGTTTTTT.